This T cell receptor beta chain was identified in a study of shared clonotypes between healthy human individuals (dated by TCRdb to 2018 to 2021). At the level of the whole study: Three men and two women, aged 18 to 49 years, made up the cohort. Per donor, leukapheresis produced somewhere between about 0.8 and 9.5 billion PBMCs. To increase sequencing depth and limit assay-specific biases, TCR repertoire library preparation and sequencing were carried out by different laboratories using diverse techniques. The study deeply sequenced blood TCR repertoires of about 5 healthy adults to estimate repertoire size and the extent of clonotype sharing between individuals. For each donor, three plates each were used for CD4 naive and CD4 memory, two plates were used for CD8 naive, and one plate was used for CD8 memory.

Using the deep immunoSEQ assay, TCR CDR3 regions were amplified from genomic DNA by multiplex PCR. Genomic DNA extracted from each cell subset was distributed evenly over all wells of several immunoSEQ 96-well plates, and each plate served as one replicate. Each replicate PCR for sorted subsets received 150 to 250 ng genomic DNA, equal to about 30,000 T cell genomes. Purified libraries were measured with a Qubit 3.0 fluorometer, size-checked on a Bioanalyzer 2100, and measured again with the KAPA Library Quantification kit. Each immunoSEQ 96-well plate was sequenced on its own single-read 150-cycle Illumina NextSeq 550 flow cell. The authors' pipeline ran thus. Because the immunoSEQ output held only junctional sequences and lacked quality scores, the filtering could not match the filtering applied to full-length reads. Sequences were annotated with PyIR, a Python wrapper for IgBLAST v1.9, using IMGT germline references to assign V/J genes and CDR3. Reads were filtered out if the reads had weak V/J assignments (E-value above 1e-6), no CDR3, stop codons, out-of-frame junctions, or ambiguous translated residues. V3J clonotypes were defined by identical inferred V gene, J gene, and CDR3 amino acid sequence. Percentage overlap between repertoires was computed as shared unique clonotypes divided by the size of the smaller repertoire. RTK rarefaction, the Chao1 estimator, and Recon v2.1 estimates of unobserved clonotypes were used to assess repertoire richness. Generation probabilities for all TCRbeta clonotypes obtained by the gDNA method from several donors were computed using OLGA. The immuneACCESS repertoire file appears here via TCRdb, limited to in-frame rearrangements. These files lack a portion of the clones; in checked studies, under half of the deficit traces to unresolved V genes, and the cause of the others is not known. V, J and clone size are taken as reported in that table, and D and trimming were inferred from the DNA itself. A total of roughly 890,000 clones appear in this sample, approximately 92% of them only once. Approximately 25% of the sample is taken by the ten largest.

CD8 naive samples were CD45RO-negative cells positively selected for CCR7, giving a CD45RA+CCR7+ population that excluded TemRA cells. The donors were healthy, HIV-negative adults who had no recently reported acute infections or vaccinations. Every donor was a Caucasian adult residing in Nashville, Tennessee, USA. Blood was obtained by leukapheresis, after which PBMCs were separated by Ficoll-Histopaque density gradient centrifugation and cryopreserved in liquid nitrogen vapor phase. Analytical flow cytometry was used to check the purity and quantity of each magnetically sorted T cell population. Genomic DNA was isolated from each sorted fraction and quantified by UV absorbance on a Nanodrop 2000c. The study at large found these results: Sampling was restricted to blood, and TCR repertoires in tissue are likely to differ from TCR repertoires in blood. Because the study included a small number of donors, the genetic and exposure-history diversity represented was limited. Pairwise subsampling led to the expectation that sequencing depth would affect the degree of clonotype sharing among donors. Larger estimated clonotype richness was generally found for naive subsets than for memory subsets. When a handful of donors were compared, the shared fraction of clonotypes was 5% to 6.5% for naive CD4, more than 3% for naive CD8, more than 2% for memory CD4, and 0.35% to 0.4% for memory CD8. Compared with non-shared clonotypes, the clonotypes found in all four sorted-subset donors had higher generation probabilities. Even with the large sequencing depth, rarefaction of the sorted-subset datasets indicated that sequencing was incomplete.

As regards this clone: There is no known antigen for this receptor. It has no much larger one-base neighbor in the sample; base qualities were not kept.

From a lookup of the germline V gene, CDR1 and CDR2 are SGHVS and FNYEAQ. Spanning cysteine to phenylalanine, the CDR3 consists of 16 amino acids. Only the CDR3 portion is preserved as DNA: 48 bases, with reading frame beginning at the first base. Cut back by 4 bases and 3 bases, the V and J ends lie 19 bases apart. Sample: naive CD8+ T cells sorted from blood. The sample's cell subset or site label, in plain terms: CD45RA+CCR7+. The receptor comes from a man aged 25 to 45 in good health. The chain joins TRBV7-6 to TRBJ2-7; a tentative D match to TRBD1 spans 6 bases. The DNA reads as follows: TGTGCCAGCAGCTCGAGCCCGACAGGTTCCTACTACGAGCAGTACTTC. Translated, this is CASSSSPTGSYYEQYF.